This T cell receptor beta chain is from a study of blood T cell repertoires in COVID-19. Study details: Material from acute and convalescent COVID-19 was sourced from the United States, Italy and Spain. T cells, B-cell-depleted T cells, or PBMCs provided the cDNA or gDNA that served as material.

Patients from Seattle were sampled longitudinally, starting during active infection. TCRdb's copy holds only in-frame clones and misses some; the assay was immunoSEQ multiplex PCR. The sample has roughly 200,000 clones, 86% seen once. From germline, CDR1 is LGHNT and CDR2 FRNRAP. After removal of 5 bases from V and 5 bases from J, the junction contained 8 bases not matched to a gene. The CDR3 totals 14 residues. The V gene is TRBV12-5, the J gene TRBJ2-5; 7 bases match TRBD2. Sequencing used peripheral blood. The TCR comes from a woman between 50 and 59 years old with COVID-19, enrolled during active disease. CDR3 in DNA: TGTGCTAGTGGTCCTGGCGGGGGTAGGGAGACCCAGTACTTC. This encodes CASGPGGGRETQYF.